The present T cell receptor (beta chain) was sequenced within a study of T cell changes during pregnancy in multiple sclerosis. Profiling relied on immunoSEQ multiplex PCR, and the TCRdb table lists in-frame clones only, not all of them. The sample yields fewer than 45,000 clones, about 90% seen once. Germline-derived CDR1 and CDR2 are SGDLS and YYNGEE. The V end was cut by 6 bases, the J end by 0 bases, with 22 bases between. CDR3 length equals 17 residues. This receptor was taken from a female donor in good health, enrolled as a control in a pregnancy study. The specimen was CD4+ T cells from peripheral blood mononuclear cells, collected in the third trimester of pregnancy. The chain links TRBV9 to TRBJ2-7; the D gene is possibly TRBD1 (5 bases). The CDR3 reads CASKHLRGRPNSYEQYF. In nucleotides, the CDR3 is TGTGCCAGCAAGCATCTAAGGGGTCGGCCGAACTCCTACGAGCAGTACTTC.